Given below is one T cell receptor beta chain in context. The germline V gene has CDR1 SNHLY and CDR2 FYNNEI. The CDR3 extends over 13 amino acids. V lost 11 bases and J 3 bases, leaving 17 bases between the germline ends. Treatment of any kind had been given to no patient before thyroid surgery. The sample originates from a study of metastatic and nonmetastatic thyroid tumors. Through MiXCR, TCRdb re-clonotyped the PCR reads. Of roughly 14,000 clones listed, about 35% are singletons. V gene TRBV2 combines with J gene TRBJ2-7, with D perhaps TRBD1 or TRBD2 (5 bases each). The TCR was taken from a female donor with papillary thyroid cancer or a benign thyroid nodule (not recorded which). Some clones in this sample may be carry-over from other donors' samples. The specimen sequenced was tumor tissue. This chain's CDR3 is CAGRDASDYEQYF. DNA for the CDR3: TGTGCCGGACGGGACGCGTCCGACTACGAGCAGTACTTC.